A selection of T cell receptor beta chains follows, all from one sample in a study of shared clonotypes between healthy human individuals. Assay used: immunoSEQ multiplex PCR; TCRdb lists only in-frame clones, some missing. Altogether around 330,000 clones are present, around 72% being singletons, with the ten largest covering 10% to 13%. Sequencing was carried out using memory CD4+ T cells sorted from blood. The receptors shown here come from a man under 40 in good health. Both conserved end residues are part of each CDR3. The D gene is left open where the match is weak. Expanded clones are given a class, and other clones once, few, many or no size at all.

D gene	V gene	J gene	clone size	CDR3 protein	CDR3 DNA
TRBD1	TRBV2	TRBJ2-2	NA	CASSGQGLNTGELFF	TGTGCCAGCAGTGGACAGGGATTGAACACCGGGGAGCTGTTTTTT
NA	TRBV21-1	TRBJ2-7	many	CASSPRGAENPYEQYF	TGTGCCAGCAGCCCCCGGGGAGCGGAGAACCCCTACGAGCAGTACTTC
NA	TRBV2	TRBJ2-7	once	CASSRQLSYEQYF	TGTGCCAGCAGTAGACAGCTTAGCTACGAGCAGTACTTC
NA	TRBV28	TRBJ1-2	many	CASSFVWPQGATYGYTF	TGTGCCAGCAGTTTTGTTTGGCCCCAGGGCGCGACCTATGGCTACACCTTC
NA	TRBV5-1	TRBJ2-7	once	CASSLGTRGYEQYF	TGCGCCAGCAGCTTGGGGACGAGGGGCTACGAGCAGTACTTC
TRBD1	TRBV15	TRBJ2-1	once	CATIAGTEYNEQFF	TGTGCCACCATCGCCGGGACAGAGTACAATGAGCAGTTCTTC
NA	TRBV9	TRBJ2-5	NA	CASSVGVGQETQYF	TGTGCCAGCAGCGTAGGAGTAGGGCAAGAGACCCAGTACTTC
NA	TRBV5-4	TRBJ2-1	once	CASSVLVNSPEQFF	TGTGCCAGCAGCGTACTAGTAAACTCGCCGGAGCAGTTCTTC
TRBD2	TRBV30	TRBJ2-5	NA	CAWSAGGKTQYF	TGTGCCTGGAGCGCCGGGGGGAAGACCCAGTACTTC
NA	TRBV7-2	TRBJ1-4	NA	CASSLYWNNEKLFF	TGTGCCAGCAGCTTATATTGGAATAATGAAAAACTGTTTTTT
TRBD1	TRBV2	TRBJ1-4	many	CASSEGGAGGKLFF	TGTGCCAGCAGTGAAGGAGGGGCAGGGGGAAAACTGTTTTTT
NA	TRBV28	TRBJ1-2	NA	CASSWRNYGYTF	TGTGCCAGCAGTTGGCGTAACTATGGCTACACCTTC
NA	TRBV28	TRBJ1-5	few	CASSENSIQSQHF	TGTGCCAGCAGCGAAAACAGTATTCAGTCCCAGCATTTT
TRBD1	TRBV7-2	TRBJ1-1	NA	CASSSQGDTEAFF	TGTGCCAGCAGCTCACAGGGGGACACTGAAGCTTTCTTT
TRBD2	TRBV10-2	TRBJ2-7	NA	CASSGISGSHEQYF	TGCGCCAGCAGTGGTATCAGCGGGAGCCACGAGCAGTACTTC
NA	TRBV27	TRBJ1-5	NA	CASSFWGNQPQHF	TGTGCCAGCAGTTTCTGGGGCAATCAGCCCCAGCATTTT